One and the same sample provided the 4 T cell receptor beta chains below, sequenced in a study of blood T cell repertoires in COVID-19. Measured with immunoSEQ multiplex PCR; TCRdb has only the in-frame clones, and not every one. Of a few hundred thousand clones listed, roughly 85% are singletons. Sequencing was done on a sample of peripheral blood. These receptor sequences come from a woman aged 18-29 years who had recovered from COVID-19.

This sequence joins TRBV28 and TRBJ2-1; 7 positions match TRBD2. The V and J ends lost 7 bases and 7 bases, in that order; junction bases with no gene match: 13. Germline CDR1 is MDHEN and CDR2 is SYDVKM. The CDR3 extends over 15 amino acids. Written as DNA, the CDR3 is TGTGCCAGCACCCCGGCCAGCGGGGCCCAAAATGAGCAGTTCTTC. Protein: CASTPASGAQNEQFF.

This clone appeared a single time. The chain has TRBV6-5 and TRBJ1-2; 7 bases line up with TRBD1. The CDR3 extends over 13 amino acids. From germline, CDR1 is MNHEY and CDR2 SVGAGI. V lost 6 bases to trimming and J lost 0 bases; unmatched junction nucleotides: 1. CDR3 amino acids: CASSDRANYGYTF. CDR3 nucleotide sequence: TGTGCCAGCAGCGACAGGGCTAACTATGGCTACACCTTC.

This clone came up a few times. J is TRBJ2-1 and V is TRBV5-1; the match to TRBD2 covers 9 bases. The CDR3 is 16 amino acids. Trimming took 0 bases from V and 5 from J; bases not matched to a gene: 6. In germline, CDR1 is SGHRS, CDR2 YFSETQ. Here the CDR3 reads CASSLEAGGIHNEQFF. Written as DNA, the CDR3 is TGCGCCAGCAGCTTGGAGGCGGGAGGGATCCACAATGAGCAGTTCTTC.

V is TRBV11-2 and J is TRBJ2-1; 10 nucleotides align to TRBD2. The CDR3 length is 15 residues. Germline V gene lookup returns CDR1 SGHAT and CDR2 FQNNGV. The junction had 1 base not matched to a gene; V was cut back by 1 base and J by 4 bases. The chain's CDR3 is CASSLASGSYNEQFF. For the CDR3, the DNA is TGTGCCAGCAGCTTAGCTAGCGGGAGTTACAATGAGCAGTTCTTC.